Below, one T cell receptor (beta chain) is given with its context. Its specificity is unknown. Profiling relied on immunoSEQ multiplex PCR, and the TCRdb table lists in-frame clones only, not all of them. Of roughly 23,000 clones listed, 70% to 90% are singletons. This specimen comes from a study of OX40 agonist ivuxolimab in advanced cancers. Study conclusions and caveats: Part of the nonresponder group also had normalized T-cell clonal expansion that was low.

Per the germline V gene, CDR1 is MNHNY and CDR2 is SVGAGI (reference sequence). This CDR3 comprises 14 residues. The V gene lost 1 base and the J gene lost 5 bases, with 11 bases spanning the gap. The material was CD4+ or CD8+ T cells sorted from blood, obtained in a trial of the OX40 agonist ivuxolimab. The TCR was taken from an adult with an advanced solid tumor such as melanoma, head and neck, liver or kidney cancer. The chain combines TRBV6-6 with TRBJ1-1; D is ambiguous. CDR3 nucleotide sequence: TGTGCCAGCAGTTACTTGAGTGAAAGGACTGAAGCTTTCTTT. Amino acids: CASSYLSERTEAFF.